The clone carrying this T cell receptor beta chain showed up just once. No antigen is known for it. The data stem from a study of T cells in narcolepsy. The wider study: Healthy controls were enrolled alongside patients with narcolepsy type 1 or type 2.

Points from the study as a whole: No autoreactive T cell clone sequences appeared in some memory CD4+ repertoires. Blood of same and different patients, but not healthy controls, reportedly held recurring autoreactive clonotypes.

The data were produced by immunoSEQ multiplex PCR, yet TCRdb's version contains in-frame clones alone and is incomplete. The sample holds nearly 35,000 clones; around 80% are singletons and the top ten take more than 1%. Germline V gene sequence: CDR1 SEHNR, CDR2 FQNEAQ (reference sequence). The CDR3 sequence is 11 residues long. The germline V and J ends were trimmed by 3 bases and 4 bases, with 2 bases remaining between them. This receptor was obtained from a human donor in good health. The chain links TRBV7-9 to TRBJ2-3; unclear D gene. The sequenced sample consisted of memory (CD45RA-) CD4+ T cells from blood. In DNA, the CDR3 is TGTGCCAGCAGCTTTTCAGATACGCAGTATTTT. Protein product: CASSFSDTQYF.